Listed below are T cell receptor beta chains from one sample, sequenced in a study of T cell changes during pregnancy in multiple sclerosis. The method was immunoSEQ multiplex PCR; TCRdb's version includes in-frame clones alone and lacks a portion of them. The sample consists of 50,000 to 65,000 clones, 85% to 95% of them appearing once. The sequences come from CD8+ T cells from peripheral blood mononuclear cells, collected in the second trimester of pregnancy. The receptor set was obtained from a female donor with multiple sclerosis, enrolled in a pregnancy study. CDR3s include the opening cysteine and the closing phenylalanine or tryptophan. D genes are given only for firm matches. Size tells how often a clone was seen (once, few, many) or the class of an expanded clone, and some rows leave it out.

>TRBV7-9|TRBD1|TRBJ1-5|NA
TGTGCCAGCAGCGACGACAGGGTCAATCAGCCCCAGCATTTT
CASSDDRVNQPQHF
>TRBV4-3|NA|TRBJ2-7|once
TGCGCCAGCAGCCAAGAGCCCAGTCCCTACGAGCAGTACTTC
CASSQEPSPYEQYF
>TRBV19|TRBD1|TRBJ2-7|once
TGTGCCAGTAGAGCCTCCGGGACAGGGGGCTCCGAGCAGTACTTC
CASRASGTGGSEQYF
>TRBV5-1|NA|TRBJ1-5|NA
TGCGCCAGCAGCATAGACAGTGCCCAGCCCCAGCATTTT
CASSIDSAQPQHF
>TRBV7-7|NA|TRBJ2-1|NA
TGTGCCAGCAGCTTAGCGCGCTACAATGAGCAGTTCTTC
CASSLARYNEQFF
>TRBV28|NA|TRBJ1-1|NA
TGTGCCAGCAGTCTTAACAGGGCACGAGCTTACATGAACACTGAAGCTTTCTTT
CASSLNRARAYMNTEAFF
>TRBV4-2|TRBD1|TRBJ1-1|NA
TGTGCCAGCAGCCAACAAGGACAGGAGTATGAAGCTTTCTTT
CASSQQGQEYEAFF
>TRBV4-1|NA|TRBJ2-7|once
TGCGCCAGCAGCCAAGAAGCTCGGGGCTACGAGCAGTACTTC
CASSQEARGYEQYF
>TRBV2|NA|TRBJ2-1|NA
TGTGCCAGCAAAGGGGTCCGGGACAATGAGCAGTTCTTC
CASKGVRDNEQFF
>TRBV18|NA|TRBJ2-7|NA
TGTGCCAGCTCACCAGAGACTAGTAGCGACGAGCAGTACTTC
CASSPETSSDEQYF
>TRBV5-6|TRBD1|TRBJ2-7|NA
TGTGCCAGCAGCCTCGGGACAGGGGGAAGCTACGAGCAGTACTTC
CASSLGTGGSYEQYF
>TRBV6-5|NA|TRBJ1-2|NA
TGTGCCAGCAGTTCGAGCGGGTGGGACTATGGCTACACCTTC
CASSSSGWDYGYTF
>TRBV13|NA|TRBJ2-1|NA
TGTGCCAGCAGCTCCGAGGGTGAGCAGTTCTTC
CASSSEGEQFF
>TRBV4-1|NA|TRBJ2-3|NA
TGCGCCACCCAGACAGGAGGTGCGGATACGCAGTATTTT
CATQTGGADTQYF
>TRBV7-2|TRBD1|TRBJ1-5|NA
TGTGCCAGCAGCCCGACACAGGGGGCAAGCAATCAGCCCCAGCATTTT
CASSPTQGASNQPQHF
>TRBV2|NA|TRBJ2-3|NA
TGTGCCAGCAGTGAAGGGAAGGGGTCCGTGCATACGCAGTATTTT
CASSEGKGSVHTQYF
>TRBV5-1|NA|TRBJ2-3|NA
TGCGCCAGCAGCCGCGAGCTGGGAGGCGATACGCAGTATTTT
CASSRELGGDTQYF
>TRBV5-6|NA|TRBJ2-7|NA
TGTGCCAGCAGCTTGGGGGCCAGGGTAGGCGAGCAGTACTTC
CASSLGARVGEQYF
>TRBV6-1|NA|TRBJ1-5|NA
TGTGCCAGCAGTGAATCGGAGGGAGGCAATCAGCCCCAGCATTTT
CASSESEGGNQPQHF
>TRBV27|NA|TRBJ2-7|NA
TGTGCCAGCAGTTTATCGGCCCGTCTCGAGCAGTACTTC
CASSLSARLEQYF